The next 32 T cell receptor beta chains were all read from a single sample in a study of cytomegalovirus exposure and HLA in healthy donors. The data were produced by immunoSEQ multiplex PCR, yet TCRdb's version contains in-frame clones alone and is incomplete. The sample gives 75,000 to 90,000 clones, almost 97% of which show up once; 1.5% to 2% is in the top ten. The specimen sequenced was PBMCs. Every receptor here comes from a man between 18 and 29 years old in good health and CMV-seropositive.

The CDR3 coding sequence is TGCAGCGTGGGAGGGGGGGGGTCCTACAATGAGCAGTTCTTC. The encoded protein is CSVGGGGSYNEQFF. The chain couples TRBV29-1 to TRBJ2-1; D possibly corresponds to TRBD2 (7 bases). CDR3 length: 14 amino acids. From germline, CDR1 is SQVTM and CDR2 ANQGSEA. Trimming took 6 bases from V and 1 from J, leaving 13 bases between them.

For the CDR3, the DNA is TGTGCCAGCAGCGAAACGGGGGGGAGGGCGGAGTACGAGCAGTACTTC. Encoded protein: CASSETGGRAEYEQYF. The V and J genes are TRBV5-6 and TRBJ2-7; TRBD2 aligns across 8 bases. The CDR3 covers 16 residues. Germline loops: CDR1 SGHDT, CDR2 YYEEEE. Unmatched junction bases numbered 13, after V lost 4 bases and J lost 4 bases.

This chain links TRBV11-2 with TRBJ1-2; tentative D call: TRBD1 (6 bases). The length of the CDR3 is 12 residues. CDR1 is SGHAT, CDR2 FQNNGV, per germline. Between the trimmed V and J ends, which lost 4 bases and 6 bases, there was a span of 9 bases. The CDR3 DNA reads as TGTGCCAGCAGCTCGGGGGGCAATGGCTACACCTTC. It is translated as CASSSGGNGYTF.

CDR3: CASSQSRGRNGGELFF. DNA for the CDR3: TGTGCCAGCAGCCAAAGCAGGGGGCGTAACGGCGGGGAGCTGTTTTTT. The chain recombines TRBV14 with TRBJ2-2, with 8 bases matching TRBD1. V dropped 2 bases and J dropped 7; count of bases not matched to a gene: 9. The CDR3 consists of 16 residues. The germline gives CDR1 SGHDN, CDR2 FVKESK.

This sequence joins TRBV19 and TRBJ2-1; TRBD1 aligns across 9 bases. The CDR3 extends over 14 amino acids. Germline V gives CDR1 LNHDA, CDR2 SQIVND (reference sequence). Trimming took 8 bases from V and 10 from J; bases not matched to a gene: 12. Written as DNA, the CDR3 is TGTGCCAGTCATGATGGGACAGGGCAGGAAGAGCAGTTCTTC. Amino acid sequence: CASHDGTGQEEQFF.

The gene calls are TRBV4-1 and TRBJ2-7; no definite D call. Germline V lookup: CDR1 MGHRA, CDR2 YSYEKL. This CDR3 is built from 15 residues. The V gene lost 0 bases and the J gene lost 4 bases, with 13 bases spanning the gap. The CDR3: CASSQEYGSLYEQYF. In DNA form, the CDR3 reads TGCGCCAGCAGCCAAGAATACGGTTCCTTATACGAGCAGTACTTC.

The CDR3 DNA sequence: TGTGCCAGCAGTGCGACAGGGGGCAATCAGCCCCAGCATTTT. Protein product: CASSATGGNQPQHF. The chain has TRBV27 and TRBJ1-5; 8 bases are a match to TRBD1. V shed 5 bases, J shed 2 bases, and the junction held 2 bases outside the gene matches. Germline CDR1 reads MNHEY; CDR2 reads SMNVEV (reference sequence). The CDR3 contains 14 residues.

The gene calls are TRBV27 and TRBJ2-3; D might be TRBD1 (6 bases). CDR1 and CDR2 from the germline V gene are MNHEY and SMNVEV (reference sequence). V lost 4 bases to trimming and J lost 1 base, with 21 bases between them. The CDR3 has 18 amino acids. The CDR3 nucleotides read TGTGCCAGCAGTTGGCTGGAGGCACAGGGAGCGGGCACAGATACGCAGTATTTT. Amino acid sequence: CASSWLEAQGAGTDTQYF.

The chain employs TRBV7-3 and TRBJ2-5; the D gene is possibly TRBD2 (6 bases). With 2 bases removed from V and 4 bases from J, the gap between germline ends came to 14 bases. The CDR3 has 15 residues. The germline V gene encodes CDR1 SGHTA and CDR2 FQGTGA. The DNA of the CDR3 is TGTGCCAGCAGCTTAGGGTTAGGAGGGACAGAGACCCAGTACTTC. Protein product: CASSLGLGGTETQYF.

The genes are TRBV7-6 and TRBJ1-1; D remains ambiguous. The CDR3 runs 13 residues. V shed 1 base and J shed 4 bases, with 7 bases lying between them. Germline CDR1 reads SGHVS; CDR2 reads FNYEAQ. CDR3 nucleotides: TGTGCCAGCAGCTTAGGGGCACTCACTGAAGCTTTCTTT. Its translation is CASSLGALTEAFF.

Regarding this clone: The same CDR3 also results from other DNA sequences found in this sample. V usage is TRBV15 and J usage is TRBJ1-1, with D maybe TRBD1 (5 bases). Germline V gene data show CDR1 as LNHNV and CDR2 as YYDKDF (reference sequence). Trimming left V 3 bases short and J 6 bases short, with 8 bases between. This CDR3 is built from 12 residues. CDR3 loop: CATSRQGSEAFF. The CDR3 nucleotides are TGTGCCACCAGCAGGCAGGGCTCTGAAGCTTTCTTT.

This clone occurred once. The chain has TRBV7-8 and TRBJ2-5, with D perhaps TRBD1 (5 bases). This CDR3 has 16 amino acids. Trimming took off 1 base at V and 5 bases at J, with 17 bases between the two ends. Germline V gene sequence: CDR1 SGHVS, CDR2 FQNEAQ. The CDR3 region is CASSLVDSRTSETQYF. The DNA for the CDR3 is TGTGCCAGCAGCTTAGTCGACAGTCGAACCAGTGAGACCCAGTACTTC.

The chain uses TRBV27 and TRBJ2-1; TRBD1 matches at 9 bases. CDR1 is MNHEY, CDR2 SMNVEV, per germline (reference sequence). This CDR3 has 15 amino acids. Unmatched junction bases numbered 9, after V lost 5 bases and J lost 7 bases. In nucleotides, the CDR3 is TGTGCCAGCAGTAAACCGGGACAGGGTGGGAATGAGCAGTTCTTC. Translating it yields CASSKPGQGGNEQFF.

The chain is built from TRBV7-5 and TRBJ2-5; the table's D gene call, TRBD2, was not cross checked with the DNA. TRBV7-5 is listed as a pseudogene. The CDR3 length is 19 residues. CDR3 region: CVRSLEGTSGRRRLGTQYF. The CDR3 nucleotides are TGTGTCAGAAGCTTAGAAGGGACTAGCGGGAGGAGGCGACTCGGGACCCAGTACTTC.

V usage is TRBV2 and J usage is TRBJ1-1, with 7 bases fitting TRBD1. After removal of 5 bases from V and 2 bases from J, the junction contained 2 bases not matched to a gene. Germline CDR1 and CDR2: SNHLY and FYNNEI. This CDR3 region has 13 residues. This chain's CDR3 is CASSPGGNTEAFF. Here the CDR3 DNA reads TGTGCCAGCAGTCCAGGGGGAAACACTGAAGCTTTCTTT.

Written as DNA, the CDR3 is TGTGCCAGCAGTGAACAGGGCCAAGTGGGGGGCTACACCTTC. This sequence encodes CASSEQGQVGGYTF. The chain is built from TRBV2 and TRBJ1-2, with D possibly TRBD1 on 5 matching bases. The V end was cut by 2 bases, the J end by 8 bases, with 15 bases between. The germline V gene has CDR1 SNHLY and CDR2 FYNNEI. The CDR3 length is 14 residues. The entire variable domain, with the rest obtained from reference TRBV2 and TRBJ1-2, is as follows: EPEVTQTPSHQVTQMGQEVILRCVPISNHLYFYWYRQILGQKVEFLVSFYNNEISEKSEIFDDQFSVERPDGSNFTLKIRSTKLEDSAMYFCASSEQGQVGGYTFGSGTRLTVV.

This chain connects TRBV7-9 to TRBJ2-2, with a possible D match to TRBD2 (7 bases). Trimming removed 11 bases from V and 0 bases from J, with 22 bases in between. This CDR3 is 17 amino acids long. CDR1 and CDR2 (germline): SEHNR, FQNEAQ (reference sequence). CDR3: CAFGGRGKLSNTGELFF. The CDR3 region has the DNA TGTGCCTTTGGAGGGAGGGGGAAGTTATCGAACACCGGGGAGCTGTTTTTT.

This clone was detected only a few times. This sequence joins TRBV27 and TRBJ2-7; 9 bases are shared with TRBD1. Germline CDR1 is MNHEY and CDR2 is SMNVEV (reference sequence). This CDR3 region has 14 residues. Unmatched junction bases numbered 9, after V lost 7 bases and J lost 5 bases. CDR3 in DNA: TGTGCCAGCACCTTGACAGGGGGTGACCACGAGCAGTACTTC. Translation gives CASTLTGGDHEQYF.

CDR3 in DNA: TGTGCCAGCAGTTCAACTAGAGAGCAGTTCTTC. It codes for CASSSTREQFF. The V and J genes are TRBV28 and TRBJ2-1, with D maybe TRBD2 (5 bases). Between the trimmed V and J ends, which lost 4 bases and 10 bases, there was a span of 8 bases. Germline CDR1 reads MDHEN; CDR2 reads SYDVKM. This CDR3 is 11 amino acids long.

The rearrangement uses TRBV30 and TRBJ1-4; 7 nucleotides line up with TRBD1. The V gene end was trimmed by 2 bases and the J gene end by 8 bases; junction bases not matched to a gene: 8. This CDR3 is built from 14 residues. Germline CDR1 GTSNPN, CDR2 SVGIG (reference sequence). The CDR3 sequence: CAWSTGVLGEKLFF. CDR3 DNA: TGTGCCTGGAGTACAGGGGTTCTTGGGGAAAAACTGTTTTTT.

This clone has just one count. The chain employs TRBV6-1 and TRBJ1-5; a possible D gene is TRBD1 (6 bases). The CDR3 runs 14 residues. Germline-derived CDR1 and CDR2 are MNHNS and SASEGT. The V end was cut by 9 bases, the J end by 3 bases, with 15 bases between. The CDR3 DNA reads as TGTGCCAGTGAGGAGGGGGGGATCAATCAGCCCCAGCATTTT. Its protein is CASEEGGINQPQHF.

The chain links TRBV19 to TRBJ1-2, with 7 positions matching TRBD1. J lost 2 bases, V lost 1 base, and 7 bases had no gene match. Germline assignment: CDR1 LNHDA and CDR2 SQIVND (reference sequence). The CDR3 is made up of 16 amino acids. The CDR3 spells CASSIGFRGQNYGYTF. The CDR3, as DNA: TGTGCCAGTAGTATAGGATTCCGGGGACAGAACTATGGCTACACCTTC.

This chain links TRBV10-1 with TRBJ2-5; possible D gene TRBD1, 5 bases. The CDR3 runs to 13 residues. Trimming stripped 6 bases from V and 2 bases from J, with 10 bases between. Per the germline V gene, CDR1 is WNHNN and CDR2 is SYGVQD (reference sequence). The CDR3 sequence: CASSGRVQETQYF. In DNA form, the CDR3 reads TGCGCCAGCAGCGGCAGGGTTCAAGAGACCCAGTACTTC.

The CDR3 spells CASSPGTGWGNEQFF. The CDR3 coding sequence is TGTGCCAGCTCACCCGGGACAGGCTGGGGCAATGAGCAGTTCTTC. The chain has TRBV18 and TRBJ2-1; TRBD1 matches at 8 bases. Trimming cost V 3 bases and J 6 bases; bases outside gene matches: 7. Germline V gene data show CDR1 as KGHSH and CDR2 as LQKENI. The CDR3 sequence is 15 residues long.

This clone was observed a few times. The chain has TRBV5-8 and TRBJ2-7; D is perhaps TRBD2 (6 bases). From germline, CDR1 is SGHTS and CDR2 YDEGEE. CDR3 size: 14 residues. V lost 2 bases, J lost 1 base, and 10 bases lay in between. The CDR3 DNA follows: TGTGCCAGCAGCTTAGGGGACTTTTCCTACGAGCAGTACTTC. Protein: CASSLGDFSYEQYF.

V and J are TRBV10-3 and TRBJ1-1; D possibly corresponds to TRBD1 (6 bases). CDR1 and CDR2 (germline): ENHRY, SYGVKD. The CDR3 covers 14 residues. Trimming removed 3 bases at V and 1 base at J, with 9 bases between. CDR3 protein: CAISDQGTNTEAFF. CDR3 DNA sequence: TGTGCCATCAGTGACCAGGGGACGAACACTGAAGCTTTCTTT.

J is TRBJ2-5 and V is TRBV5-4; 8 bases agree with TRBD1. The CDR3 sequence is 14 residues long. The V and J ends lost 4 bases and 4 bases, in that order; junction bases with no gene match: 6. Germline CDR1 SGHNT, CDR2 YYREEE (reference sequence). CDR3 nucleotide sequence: TGTGCCAGCAGCGCCCAAACAGGGGGAGAGACCCAGTACTTC. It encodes CASSAQTGGETQYF.

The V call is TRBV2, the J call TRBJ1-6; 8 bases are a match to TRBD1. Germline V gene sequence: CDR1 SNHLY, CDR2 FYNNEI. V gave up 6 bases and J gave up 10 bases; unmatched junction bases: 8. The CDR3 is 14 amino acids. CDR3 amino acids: CASRKDRVDSPLHF. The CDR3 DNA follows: TGTGCCAGCAGGAAGGACAGGGTAGACTCACCCCTCCACTTT.

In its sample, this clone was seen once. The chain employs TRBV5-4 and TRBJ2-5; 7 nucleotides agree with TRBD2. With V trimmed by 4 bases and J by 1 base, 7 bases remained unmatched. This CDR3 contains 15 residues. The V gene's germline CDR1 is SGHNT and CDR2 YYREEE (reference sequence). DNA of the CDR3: TGTGCCAGCAGCCCTCGGGCGGGGGTCCAAGAGACCCAGTACTTC. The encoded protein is CASSPRAGVQETQYF.

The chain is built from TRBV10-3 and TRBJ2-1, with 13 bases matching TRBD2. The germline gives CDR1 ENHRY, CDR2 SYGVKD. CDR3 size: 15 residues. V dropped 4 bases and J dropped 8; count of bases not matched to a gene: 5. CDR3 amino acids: CAISGGLAGADEQFF. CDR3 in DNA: TGTGCCATCAGTGGTGGACTAGCGGGAGCTGATGAGCAGTTCTTC.

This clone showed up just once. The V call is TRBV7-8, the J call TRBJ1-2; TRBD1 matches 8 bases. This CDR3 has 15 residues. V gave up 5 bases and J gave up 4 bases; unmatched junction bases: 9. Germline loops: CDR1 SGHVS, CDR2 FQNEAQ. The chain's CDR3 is CASSTPTGGPYGYTF. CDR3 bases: TGTGCCAGCAGCACCCCAACAGGGGGTCCCTATGGCTACACCTTC.

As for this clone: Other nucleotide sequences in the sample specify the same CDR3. The CDR3 nucleotides read TGTGCCAGCAGTTACTCCCGCTCCTACGAGCAGTACTTC. Its translation: CASSYSRSYEQYF. The chain uses TRBV6-5 and TRBJ2-7, with D hard to call. The ends were cut back, 0 bases at V and 0 bases at J, with 3 bases in the middle. Looked up from germline, CDR1 is MNHEY and CDR2 is SVGAGI. The CDR3 length is 13 residues.